Presented here are 17 T cell receptor beta chains from one specimen sequenced in a study of OX40 agonist ivuxolimab in advanced cancers. The method was immunoSEQ multiplex PCR; TCRdb's version includes in-frame clones alone and lacks a portion of them. The sample has approximately 30,000 clones, 82% seen once; the top ten hold roughly a fifth. Source: CD4+ or CD8+ T cells sorted from blood, taken in a trial of the OX40 agonist ivuxolimab. These TCRs come from an adult with an advanced solid tumor such as melanoma, head and neck, liver or kidney cancer.

The chain couples TRBV19 to TRBJ2-2; possible D gene TRBD2, 5 bases. CDR3 length: 13 amino acids. With 7 bases removed from V and 7 bases from J, the gap between germline ends came to 13 bases. Germline-derived CDR1 and CDR2 are LNHDA and SQIVND (reference sequence). The CDR3 here is CASKAAPNGELFF. CDR3 coding DNA: TGTGCCAGTAAAGCGGCCCCCAACGGGGAGCTGTTTTTT.

This chain uses TRBV19 with TRBJ1-2; D is perhaps TRBD1 (5 bases). Germline assignment: CDR1 LNHDA and CDR2 SQIVND (reference sequence). The length of the CDR3 is 15 residues. Trimming cost V 6 bases and J 8 bases, with 22 bases left between them. DNA of the CDR3: TGTGCCAGTAGACAGGCTGGGATTTCGCTGCCGGGCTACACCTTC. It specifies CASRQAGISLPGYTF.

This sequence joins TRBV14 and TRBJ2-1; unclear D gene. The CDR3 spans 13 residues. Per germline, CDR1 SGHDN and CDR2 FVKESK. Trimming removed 4 bases from V and 4 bases from J, with 8 bases in between. The CDR3 is CASSRNFYNEQFF. CDR3 nucleotides: TGTGCCAGCAGCCGGAACTTTTACAATGAGCAGTTCTTC. Drawing the rest from reference TRBV14 and TRBJ2-1, the complete variable domain is EAGVTQFPSHSVIEKGQTVTLRCDPISGHDNLYWYRRVMGKEIKFLLHFVKESKQDESGMPNNRFLAERTGGTYSTLKVQPAELEDSGVYFCASSRNFYNEQFFGPGTRLTVL.

The chain combines TRBV6-1 with TRBJ2-5; perhaps TRBD1 as D (6 bases). Trimming cost V 8 bases and J 4 bases, with 14 bases left between them. The CDR3 has 13 amino acids. The germline V gene encodes CDR1 MNHNS and CDR2 SASEGT. The CDR3 DNA follows: TGTGCCAGCCGTAGTGGGGGCATAGAGACCCAGTACTTC. Its translation is CASRSGGIETQYF.

Here the CDR3 reads CASRPTGGRGNIQYF. The CDR3 region has the DNA TGTGCCAGCAGGCCAACAGGGGGCAGGGGAAACATTCAGTACTTC. This chain links TRBV5-8 with TRBJ2-4; 9 bases align to TRBD1. The CDR3 contains 15 residues. J lost 6 bases, V lost 5 bases, and 9 bases had no gene match. Germline V gene sequence: CDR1 SGHTS, CDR2 YDEGEE.

J is TRBJ2-5 and V is TRBV6-6, with D perhaps being TRBD1 or TRBD2 (5 bases each). The V end lost 6 bases, the J end lost 2 bases, and 10 bases lay between the germline ends. The CDR3 extends over 13 amino acids. The germline gives CDR1 MNHNY, CDR2 SVGAGI (reference sequence). The chain's CDR3 is CASRGTGQETQYF. CDR3 in DNA: TGTGCCAGCAGGGGGACGGGGCAAGAGACCCAGTACTTC.

V is TRBV7-6 and J is TRBJ1-6; 8 bases line up with TRBD1. Germline CDR1 reads SGHVS; CDR2 reads FNYEAQ. This CDR3 contains 15 residues. J was trimmed by 10 bases and V by 2 bases; bases with no gene match: 7. CDR3 coding DNA: TGTGCCAGCAGCTTAAGTCAGGGGGCAAGGTCACCCCTCCACTTT. This gives the protein CASSLSQGARSPLHF.

This rearrangement joins TRBV7-3 to TRBJ2-2, with D unclear. V was clipped by 5 bases and J by 4 bases, with 8 bases between them. This CDR3 is built from 13 residues. Per the germline V gene, CDR1 is SGHTA and CDR2 is FQGTGA. CDR3 sequence reads: CASSERSTGELFF. CDR3 bases: TGTGCCAGCAGCGAAAGGTCCACCGGGGAGCTGTTTTTT.

The V gene is TRBV7-2, the J gene TRBJ1-1; no clear D gene. Germline values: CDR1 SGHTA, CDR2 FQGNSA. Trimming stripped 5 bases from V and 1 base from J, with 11 bases between. The CDR3 is 14 amino acids. The CDR3 DNA is TGTGCCAGCAGCCGCAGTCCAGGGAACACTGAAGCTTTCTTT. The encoded protein is CASSRSPGNTEAFF.

This clone was observed a handful of times. The chain recombines TRBV25-1 with TRBJ2-7; 9 positions agree with TRBD1. This CDR3 spans 15 amino acids. Germline V gene data show CDR1 as MGHDK and CDR2 as SYGVNS. V gave up 3 bases and J gave up 3 bases; unmatched junction bases: 6. In nucleotides, the CDR3 is TGTGCCAGCAGTGACGGGACAGGGAATATCTACGAGCAGTACTTC. It specifies CASSDGTGNIYEQYF.

The chain combines TRBV29-1 with TRBJ2-6; 9 bases map to TRBD1. The CDR3 sequence is 18 residues long. Germline assignment: CDR1 SQVTM and CDR2 ANQGSEA. The CDR3 spells CSFRTGEFTLSGANVLTF. The CDR3 region has the DNA TGCAGTTTTAGGACAGGGGAGTTTACTCTCTCTGGGGCCAACGTCCTGACTTTC.

This chain uses TRBV9 with TRBJ2-7; 8 nucleotides match TRBD1. J lost 6 bases, V lost 0 bases, and 5 bases had no gene match. Germline V gives CDR1 SGDLS, CDR2 YYNGEE. The CDR3 sequence is 14 residues long. CDR3 sequence: CASSVDDRGSEQYF. The CDR3 bases are TGTGCCAGCAGCGTAGACGACAGGGGAAGCGAGCAGTACTTC.

The rearrangement uses TRBV18 and TRBJ1-4; D perhaps matches TRBD1 (5 bases). The CDR3 is 16 amino acids. Germline CDR1 is KGHSH and CDR2 is LQKENI. Trimming stripped 2 bases from V and 0 bases from J, with 10 bases between. For the CDR3, the DNA is TGTGCCAGCTCACCAGGGACCGTCGCAACTAATGAAAAACTGTTTTTT. Its translation: CASSPGTVATNEKLFF.

The V and J genes are TRBV28 and TRBJ2-1; D gene uncertain. The ends were cut back, 4 bases at V and 5 bases at J, with 9 bases in the middle. CDR3 length: 13 amino acids. CDR1 is MDHEN, CDR2 SYDVKM, per germline. CDR3 nucleotide sequence: TGTGCCAGCAGTTCTGGTTGGAACAATGAGCAGTTCTTC. Translation gives CASSSGWNNEQFF.

Regarding this clone: One end of the junction fails to match germline, which may point to a read error. Other nucleotide sequences from this sample produce the same CDR3. The chain is built from TRBV7-7 and TRBJ2-3; the match to TRBD2 covers 9 bases. The germline gives CDR1 SSHAT, CDR2 FNYEAQ (reference sequence). The CDR3 contains 16 residues. The chain's CDR3 is CASSLGPAGGGNTQYF. CDR3 bases: TGTGCTAGCAGCTTAGGTCCAGCGGGAGGAGGAAATACGCAGTATTTT.

The chain uses TRBV5-1 and TRBJ2-1; TRBD1 matches 7 bases. Germline CDR1 is SGHRS and CDR2 is YFSETQ. This CDR3 spans 14 amino acids. V was pared by 4 bases and J by 7 bases, with 8 bases of the junction left unmatched. The DNA of the CDR3 is TGCGCCAGCAGCGAGGGGGCGAGACTGAATGAGCAGTTCTTC. It encodes CASSEGARLNEQFF.

V gene TRBV30 combines with J gene TRBJ2-1, with D possibly TRBD2 on 5 matching bases. V lost 7 bases to trimming and J lost 4 bases, with 17 bases between them. The germline gives CDR1 GTSNPN, CDR2 SVGIG (reference sequence). This CDR3 is built from 14 residues. DNA for the CDR3: TGTGCCTTCCAAGTCGGAGGCGGTTACAATGAGCAGTTCTTC. Translating it yields CAFQVGGGYNEQFF. Combining the CDR3 with reference TRBV30 and TRBJ2-1 gives the whole variable domain SQTIHQWPATLVQPVGSPLSLECTVEGTSNPNLYWYRQAAGRGLQLLFYSVGIGQISSEVPQNLSASRPQDRQFILSSKKLLLSDSGFYLCAFQVGGGYNEQFFGPGTRLTVL.